A selection of T cell receptor beta chains follows, all from one sample in a study of human T cells and chemical hapten exposure. TCRdb redid the calling of the RACE reads with MiXCR, one entry per CDR3 protein. This table has approximately 80,000 distinct CDR3 sequences, roughly 10% appearing once. The sample was whole blood, taken in connection with sensitization to the hapten diphenylcyclopropenone (DPC). The receptors were gathered from a woman aged 50 to 60 with alopecia areata. Some clones in this sample may be carry-over from other donors' samples. Each CDR3 is given with its conserved first and last residue. A D gene is named only where the DNA matches it firmly. Some rows have no size entry. The others give once, few or many, or a class for an expanded clone.

d_call clone_size j_call v_call cdr3_nt cdr3_aa
TRBD2 NA TRBJ2-1 TRBV4-2 TGTGCCAGCAGCCAAGCTCATGGCGGTAGCGGGAGGGGCAATGAGCAGTTCTTC CASSQAHGGSGRGNEQFF
TRBD2 NA TRBJ2-1 TRBV6-5 TGTGCCAGCAGTTCTAGCGGGAGGGTTCCCTACAATGAGCAGTTCTTC CASSSSGRVPYNEQFF
NA NA TRBJ2-5 TRBV13 TGTGCCAGCAGCCCAAGGCCCGGTGGGGGGTCGGAGACCCAGTACTTC CASSPRPGGGSETQYF
TRBD1 NA TRBJ2-7 TRBV7-9 TGTGCCAGCAGCTTCGGGGGACAGGACGAGCAGTACTTC CASSFGGQDEQYF
TRBD2 NA TRBJ2-7 TRBV12-3/TRBV12-4 TGTGCCAGCACCCCGGGAGCGGGCGGGAGACTATACGAGCAGTACTTC CASTPGAGGRLYEQYF
TRBD2 NA TRBJ2-5 TRBV20-1 TGCAGTGCTAGAGATGGTATGGTCTCGGCGGGAGTGGGGGAGACCCAGTACTTC CSARDGMVSAGVGETQYF
NA many TRBJ1-1 TRBV6-2/TRBV6-3 TGTGCCAGCTGCCGCGCGGGGACCCAAGCTTTCTTT CASCRAGTQAFF
NA few TRBJ1-6 TRBV7-2 TGTGCCAGCAGCTTTATGGAGAGTCCACCCCTCCACTTT CASSFMESPPLHF
TRBD1 few TRBJ2-3 TRBV6-2/TRBV6-3 TGTGCCAGCAGCTCCCGCCGGGACAGGGAATATGATACGCAGTATTTT CASSSRRDREYDTQYF
TRBD2 NA TRBJ2-7 TRBV6-7 TGTGCCAGCAGCCAATGCACGCAGCGGGGGGTAACCTCCTACGAGCAGTACTTC CASSQCTQRGVTSYEQYF
NA many TRBJ2-7 TRBV7-2 TGTGCCAGCAGCTTAAGGGACGCCGTCTACGAGCAGTACTTC CASSLRDAVYEQYF
NA many TRBJ1-3 TRBV6-5 TGTGCCAGCAGAAAAGGAAACACCATATATTTT CASRKGNTIYF
TRBD1 many TRBJ2-5 TRBV28 TGTGCCAGCAGTTTACCCCCGGGACAGGGGGTCGAGACCCAGTACTTC CASSLPPGQGVETQYF
NA many TRBJ1-2 TRBV27 TGTGCCAGCAGTTTTTCCCAGGGCCCCTATGGCTACACCTTC CASSFSQGPYGYTF
TRBD1 many TRBJ2-3 TRBV7-9 TGTGCCAGCAGCTCGGACAGGGGGGGAGATACGCAGTATTTT CASSSDRGGDTQYF
TRBD2 NA TRBJ2-1 TRBV4-3 TGCGCCAGCAGCCCCCGGGGACTAGCGGGAGGGATCGATGAGCAGTTCTTC CASSPRGLAGGIDEQFF
NA few TRBJ2-7 TRBV29-1 TGCAGCGTTGAAAAGGGTGACCGAGCCTACGAGCAGTACTTC CSVEKGDRAYEQYF
NA NA TRBJ2-4 TRBV20-1 TGCAGTGCTAGGTTCTCCAACTTAGCCAAAAACATTCAGTACTTC CSARFSNLAKNIQYF
NA few TRBJ1-2 TRBV21-1 TGTGCCAGCAGCGGCCGGGACAGGGGAAATGGCTACACCTTC CASSGRDRGNGYTF
NA few TRBJ2-2 TRBV11-2 TGTGCCAGCAGCTTAGATGTGAGCGGCGACACCGGGGAGCTGTTTTTT CASSLDVSGDTGELFF
NA NA TRBJ1-6 TRBV29-1 TGCAGCGTCCGAGACAGGACCAATTCACCCCTCCACTTT CSVRDRTNSPLHF
TRBD2 NA TRBJ2-1 TRBV20-1 TGCAGTGCTAGAGGGACTAGCGGGAACACCTACAATGAGCAGTTCTTC CSARGTSGNTYNEQFF
NA NA TRBJ1-2 TRBV20-1 TGCAGTGCTAGAGTGTTCTATGGCTACACCTTC CSARVFYGYTF
NA NA TRBJ2-7 TRBV6-2/TRBV6-3 TGTGCCAGCAGGGGGAACGGACCCTCCTACGAGCAGTACTTC CASRGNGPSYEQYF